The clone carrying this T cell receptor beta chain has more than one count but fewer than ten. The antigen remains unidentified. V was pared by 6 bases and J by 9 bases, with 6 bases of the junction left unmatched. Looked up from germline, CDR1 is MNHEY and CDR2 is SVGAGI. CDR3 length: 12 residues. This sample is part of a study of T-cell memory formation after mild COVID-19. Background on the study: Largely donor-specific TCR clusters were found. Whole-study results and caveats: Whereas later expanders leaned CD4+, clones contracting day 15 to 85 showed a balanced CD4/CD8 makeup. Pre-infection memory showed some responding clones, and this suggested that cross-reactive memory joined.

5'RACE primed from the constant segment yielded TCR alpha and TCR beta cDNA libraries bearing sample barcodes and UMIs. In TCRdb, the 5' RACE reads were re-called with MiXCR into one record per CDR3 protein. The table includes approximately 570,000 distinct CDR3 sequences, roughly 17% detected once. This chain uses TRBV6-5 with TRBJ1-2; TRBD1 agrees at 8 bases. This TCR derives from an adult woman who had mild COVID-19 (a few samples of this study predate the infection). Cell type and time point are not known. Material: PBMCs or a T cell subset sorted from them (not recorded which). CDR3 region: CASSPGQGRYTF. For the CDR3, the DNA is TGTGCCAGCAGCCCCGGACAGGGCCGCTACACCTTC.